The 3 T cell receptor beta chains listed next were all sequenced from one sample in a study of blood T cells in healthy people across ages. PCR was performed a second time for about 6 to 12 cycles using a sample-barcoded 5' primer and a J-beta primer mix. From the 5' RACE reads, TCRdb called clonotypes with MiXCR, one entry per CDR3 protein. Of 700,000 to 800,000 distinct CDR3 sequences in the sample, 43% were seen once. Sequenced input: blood. The receptors were sampled from an older woman in good health.

The chain recombines TRBV20-1 with TRBJ2-4; 7 nucleotides align to TRBD2. Unmatched junction bases numbered 6, after V lost 5 bases and J lost 5 bases. This CDR3 spans 13 amino acids. Germline V gene sequence: CDR1 DFQATT, CDR2 SNEGSKA (reference sequence). The DNA for the CDR3 is TGCAGTGCTGACCGGGGAGGGGAAAACATTCAGTACTTC. It specifies CSADRGGENIQYF.

On this clonotype itself: This clone may be a read error of a much larger clone one base away. The chain uses TRBV18 and TRBJ2-3; D unresolved. With 0 bases removed from V and 10 bases from J, the gap between germline ends came to 11 bases. CDR1 is KGHSH, CDR2 LQKENI, per germline. CDR3 length: 13 residues. Here the CDR3 reads CASSPPGIDAQYF. The CDR3 region has the DNA TGTGCCAGCTCACCACCAGGGATCGATGCGCAGTATTTT.

This clonotype was found a few times. The chain joins TRBV5-1 to TRBJ1-5; D unresolved. The V gene lost 0 bases and the J gene lost 2 bases, with 12 bases spanning the gap. The CDR3 totals 16 residues. In germline, CDR1 is SGHRS, CDR2 YFSETQ. CDR3 loop: CASSLGPIGGNQPQHF. The CDR3 DNA follows: TGCGCCAGCAGCTTGGGGCCCATCGGCGGCAATCAGCCCCAGCATTTT.